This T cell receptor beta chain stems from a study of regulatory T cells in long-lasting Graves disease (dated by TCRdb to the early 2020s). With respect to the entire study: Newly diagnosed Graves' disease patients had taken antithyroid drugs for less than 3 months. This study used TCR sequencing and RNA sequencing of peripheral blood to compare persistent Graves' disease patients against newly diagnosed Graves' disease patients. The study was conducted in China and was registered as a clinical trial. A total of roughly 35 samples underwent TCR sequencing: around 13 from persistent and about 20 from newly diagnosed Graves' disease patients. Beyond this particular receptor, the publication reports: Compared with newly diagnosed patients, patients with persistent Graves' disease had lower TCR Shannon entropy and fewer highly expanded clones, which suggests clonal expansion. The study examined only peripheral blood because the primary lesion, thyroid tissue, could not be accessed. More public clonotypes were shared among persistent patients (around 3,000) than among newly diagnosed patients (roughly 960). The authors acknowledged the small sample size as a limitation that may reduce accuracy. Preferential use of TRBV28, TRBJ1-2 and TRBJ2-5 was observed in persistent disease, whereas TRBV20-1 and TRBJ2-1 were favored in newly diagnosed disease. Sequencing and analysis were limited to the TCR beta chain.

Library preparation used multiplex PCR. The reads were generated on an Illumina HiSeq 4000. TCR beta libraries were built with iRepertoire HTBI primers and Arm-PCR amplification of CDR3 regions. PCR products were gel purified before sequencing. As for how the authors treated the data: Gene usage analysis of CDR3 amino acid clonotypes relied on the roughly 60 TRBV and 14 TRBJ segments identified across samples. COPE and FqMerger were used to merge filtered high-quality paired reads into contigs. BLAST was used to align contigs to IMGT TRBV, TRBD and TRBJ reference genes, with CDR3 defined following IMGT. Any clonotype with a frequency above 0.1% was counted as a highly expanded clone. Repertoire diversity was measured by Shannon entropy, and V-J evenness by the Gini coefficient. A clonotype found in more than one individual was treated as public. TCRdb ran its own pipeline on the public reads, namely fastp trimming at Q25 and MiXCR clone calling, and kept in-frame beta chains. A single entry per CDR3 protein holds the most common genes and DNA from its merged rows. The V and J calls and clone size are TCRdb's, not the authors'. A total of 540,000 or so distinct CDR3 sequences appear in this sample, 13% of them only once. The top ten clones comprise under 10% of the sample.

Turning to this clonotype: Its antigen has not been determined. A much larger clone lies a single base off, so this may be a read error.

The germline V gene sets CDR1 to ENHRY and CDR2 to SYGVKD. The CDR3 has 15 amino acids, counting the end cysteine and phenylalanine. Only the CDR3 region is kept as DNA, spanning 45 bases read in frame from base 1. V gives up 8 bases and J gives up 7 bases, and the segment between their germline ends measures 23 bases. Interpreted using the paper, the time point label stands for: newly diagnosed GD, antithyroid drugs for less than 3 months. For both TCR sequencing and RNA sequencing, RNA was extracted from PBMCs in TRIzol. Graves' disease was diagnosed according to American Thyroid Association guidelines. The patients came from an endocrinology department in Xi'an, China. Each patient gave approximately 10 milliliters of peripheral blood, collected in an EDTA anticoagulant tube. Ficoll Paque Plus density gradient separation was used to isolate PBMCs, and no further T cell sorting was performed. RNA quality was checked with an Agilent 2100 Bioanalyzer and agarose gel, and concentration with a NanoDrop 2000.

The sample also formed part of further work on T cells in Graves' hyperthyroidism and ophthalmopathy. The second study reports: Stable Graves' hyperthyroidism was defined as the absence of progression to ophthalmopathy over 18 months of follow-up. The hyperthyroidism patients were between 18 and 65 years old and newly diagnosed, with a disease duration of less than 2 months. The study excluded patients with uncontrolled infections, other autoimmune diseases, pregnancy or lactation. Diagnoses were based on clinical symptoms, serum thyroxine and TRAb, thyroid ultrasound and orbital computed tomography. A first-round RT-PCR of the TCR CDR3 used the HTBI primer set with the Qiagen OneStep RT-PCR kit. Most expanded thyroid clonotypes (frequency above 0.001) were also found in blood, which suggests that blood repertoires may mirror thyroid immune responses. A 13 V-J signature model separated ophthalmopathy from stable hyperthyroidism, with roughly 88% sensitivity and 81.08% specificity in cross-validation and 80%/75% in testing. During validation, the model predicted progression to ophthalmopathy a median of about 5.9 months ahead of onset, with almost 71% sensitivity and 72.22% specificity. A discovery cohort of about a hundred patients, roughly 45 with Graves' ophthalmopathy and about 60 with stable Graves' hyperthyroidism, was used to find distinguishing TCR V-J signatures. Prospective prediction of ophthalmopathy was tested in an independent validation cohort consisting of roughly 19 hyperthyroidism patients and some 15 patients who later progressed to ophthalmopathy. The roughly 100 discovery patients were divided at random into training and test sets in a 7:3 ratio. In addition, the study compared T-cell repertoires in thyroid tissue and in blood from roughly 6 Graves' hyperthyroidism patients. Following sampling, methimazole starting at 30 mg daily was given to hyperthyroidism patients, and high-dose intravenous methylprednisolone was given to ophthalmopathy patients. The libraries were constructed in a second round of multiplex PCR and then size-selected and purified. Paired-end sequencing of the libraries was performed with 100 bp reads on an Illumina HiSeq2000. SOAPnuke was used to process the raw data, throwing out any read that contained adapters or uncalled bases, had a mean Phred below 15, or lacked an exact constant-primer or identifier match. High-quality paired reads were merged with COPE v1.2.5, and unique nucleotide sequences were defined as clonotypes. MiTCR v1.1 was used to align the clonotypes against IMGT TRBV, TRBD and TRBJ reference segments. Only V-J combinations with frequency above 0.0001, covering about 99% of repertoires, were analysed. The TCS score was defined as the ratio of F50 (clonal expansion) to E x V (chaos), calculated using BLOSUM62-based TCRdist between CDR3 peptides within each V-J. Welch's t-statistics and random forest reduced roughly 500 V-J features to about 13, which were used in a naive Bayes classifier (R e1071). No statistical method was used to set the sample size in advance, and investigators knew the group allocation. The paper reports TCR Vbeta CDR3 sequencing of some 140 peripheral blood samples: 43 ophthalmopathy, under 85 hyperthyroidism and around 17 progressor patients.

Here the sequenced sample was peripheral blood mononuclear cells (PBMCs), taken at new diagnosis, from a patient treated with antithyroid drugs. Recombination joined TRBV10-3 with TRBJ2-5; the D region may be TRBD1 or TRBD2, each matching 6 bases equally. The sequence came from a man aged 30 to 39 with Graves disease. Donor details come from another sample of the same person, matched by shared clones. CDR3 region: CAIATHTGRWGTQYF. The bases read TGTGCCATCGCGACACATACAGGGAGGTGGGGGACCCAGTACTTC.